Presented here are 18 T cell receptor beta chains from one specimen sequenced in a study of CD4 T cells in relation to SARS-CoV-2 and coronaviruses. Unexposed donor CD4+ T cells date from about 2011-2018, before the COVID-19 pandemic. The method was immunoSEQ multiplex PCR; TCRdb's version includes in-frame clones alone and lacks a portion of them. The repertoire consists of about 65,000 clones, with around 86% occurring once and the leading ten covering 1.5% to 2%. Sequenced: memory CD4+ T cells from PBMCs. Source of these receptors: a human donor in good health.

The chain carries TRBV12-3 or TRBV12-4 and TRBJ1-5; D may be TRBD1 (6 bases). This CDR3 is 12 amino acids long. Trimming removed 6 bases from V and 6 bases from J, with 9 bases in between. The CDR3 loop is CASSRDTQPQHF. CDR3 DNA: TGTGCCAGCAGCCGGGACACTCAGCCCCAGCATTTT.

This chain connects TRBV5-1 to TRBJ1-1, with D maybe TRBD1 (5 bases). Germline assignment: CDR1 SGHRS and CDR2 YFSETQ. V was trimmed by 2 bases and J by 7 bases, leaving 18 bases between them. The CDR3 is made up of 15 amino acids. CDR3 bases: TGCGCCAGCAGCTTATTACCGGACACGGAACGTGAAGCTTTCTTT. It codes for CASSLLPDTEREAFF.

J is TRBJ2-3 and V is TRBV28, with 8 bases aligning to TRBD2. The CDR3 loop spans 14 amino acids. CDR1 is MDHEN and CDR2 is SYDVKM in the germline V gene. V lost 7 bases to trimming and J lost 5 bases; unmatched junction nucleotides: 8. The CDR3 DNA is TGTGCCAGCATACCGGGACTAGATGGAGATACGCAGTATTTT. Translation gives CASIPGLDGDTQYF.

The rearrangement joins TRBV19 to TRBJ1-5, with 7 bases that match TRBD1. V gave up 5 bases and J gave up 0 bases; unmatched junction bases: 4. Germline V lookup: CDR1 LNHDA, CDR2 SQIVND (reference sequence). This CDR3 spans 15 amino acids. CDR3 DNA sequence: TGTGCCAGTAGTCGGGACAGTAGTAGCAATCAGCCCCAGCATTTT. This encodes CASSRDSSSNQPQHF.

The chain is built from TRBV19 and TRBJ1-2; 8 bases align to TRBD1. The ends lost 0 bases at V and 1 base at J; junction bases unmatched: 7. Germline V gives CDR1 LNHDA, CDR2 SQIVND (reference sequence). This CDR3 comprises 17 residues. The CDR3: CASSIDLGTGLNYGYTF. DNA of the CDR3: TGTGCCAGTAGTATAGATCTTGGGACAGGACTTAACTATGGCTACACCTTC.

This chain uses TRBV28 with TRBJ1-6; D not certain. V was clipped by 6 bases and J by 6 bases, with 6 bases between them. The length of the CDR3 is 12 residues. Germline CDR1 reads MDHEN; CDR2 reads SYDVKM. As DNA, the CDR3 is TGTGCCAGCAGCACAGCTAATTCACCCCTCCACTTT. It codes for CASSTANSPLHF.

CDR3 sequence (DNA): TGTGCCAGCAGTGAAAGGGGGCGGCTTAGCTCCTACAATGAGCAGTTCTTC. It yields the protein CASSERGRLSSYNEQFF. The rearrangement links TRBV6-1 to TRBJ2-1, with TRBD1 matching over 7 bases. Germline V gene data show CDR1 as MNHNS and CDR2 as SASEGT. V trimming: 2 bases; J trimming: 0 bases; junction bases outside the gene matches: 7. The CDR3 extends over 17 amino acids.

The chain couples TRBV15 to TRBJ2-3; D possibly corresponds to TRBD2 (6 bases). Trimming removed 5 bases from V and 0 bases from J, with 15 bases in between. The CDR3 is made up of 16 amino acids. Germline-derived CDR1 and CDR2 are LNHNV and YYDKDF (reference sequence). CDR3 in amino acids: CATSPGGAVSTDTQYF. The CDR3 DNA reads TGTGCCACCAGCCCCGGAGGGGCGGTTAGCACAGATACGCAGTATTTT.

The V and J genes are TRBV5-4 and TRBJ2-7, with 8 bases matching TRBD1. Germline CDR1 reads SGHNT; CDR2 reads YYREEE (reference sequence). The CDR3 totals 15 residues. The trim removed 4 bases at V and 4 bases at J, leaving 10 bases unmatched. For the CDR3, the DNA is TGTGCCAGCAGCCCCGGACAGGGTACCCGATACGAGCAGTACTTC. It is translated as CASSPGQGTRYEQYF. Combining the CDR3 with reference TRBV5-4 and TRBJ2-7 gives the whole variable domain ETGVTQSPTHLIKTRGQQVTLRCSSQSGHNTVSWYQQALGQGPQFIFQYYREEENGRGNFPPRFSGLQFPNYSSELNVNALELDDSALYLCASSPGQGTRYEQYFGPGTRLTVT.

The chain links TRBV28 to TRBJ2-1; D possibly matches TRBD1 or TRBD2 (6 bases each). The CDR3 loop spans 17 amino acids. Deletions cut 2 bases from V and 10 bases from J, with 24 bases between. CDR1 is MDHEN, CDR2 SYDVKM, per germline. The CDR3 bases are TGTGCCAGCAGTTTACAATGGCCCCTGCGGGGCGACAGGGAGCAGTTCTTC. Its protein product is CASSLQWPLRGDREQFF.

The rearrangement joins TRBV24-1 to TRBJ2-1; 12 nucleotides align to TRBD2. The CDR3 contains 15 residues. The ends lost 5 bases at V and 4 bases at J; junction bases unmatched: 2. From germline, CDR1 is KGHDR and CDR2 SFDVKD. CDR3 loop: CATSGLAGVYNEQFF. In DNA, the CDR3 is TGTGCCACCAGTGGACTAGCGGGAGTGTACAATGAGCAGTTCTTC.

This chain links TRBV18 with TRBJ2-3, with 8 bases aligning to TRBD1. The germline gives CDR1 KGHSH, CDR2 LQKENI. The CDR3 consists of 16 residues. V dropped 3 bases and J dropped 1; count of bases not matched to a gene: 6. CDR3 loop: CASSPPGGGGTDTQYF. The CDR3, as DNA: TGTGCCAGCTCACCGCCAGGGGGCGGGGGCACAGATACGCAGTATTTT. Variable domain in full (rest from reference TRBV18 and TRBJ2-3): NAGVMQNPRHLVRRRGQEARLRCSPMKGHSHVYWYRQLPEEGLKFMVYLQKENIIDESGMPKERFSAEFPKEGPSILRIQQVVRGDSAAYFCASSPPGGGGTDTQYFGPGTRLTVL.

CDR3 sequence (DNA): TGTGCCAGCAGTAACAGGGAGAACACTGAAGCTTTCTTT. This gives the protein CASSNRENTEAFF. The chain uses TRBV27 and TRBJ1-1, with D perhaps TRBD1 (6 bases). The CDR3 spans 13 residues. Trimming removed 5 bases from V and 1 base from J, with 8 bases in between. CDR1 and CDR2 (germline): MNHEY, SMNVEV (reference sequence).

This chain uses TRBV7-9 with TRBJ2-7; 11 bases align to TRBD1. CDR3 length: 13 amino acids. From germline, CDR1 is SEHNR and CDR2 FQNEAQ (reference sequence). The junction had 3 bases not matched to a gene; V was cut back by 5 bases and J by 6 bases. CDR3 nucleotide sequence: TGTGCCAGCAGCCTAGGGACAGGGGGCGAGCAGTACTTC. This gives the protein CASSLGTGGEQYF.

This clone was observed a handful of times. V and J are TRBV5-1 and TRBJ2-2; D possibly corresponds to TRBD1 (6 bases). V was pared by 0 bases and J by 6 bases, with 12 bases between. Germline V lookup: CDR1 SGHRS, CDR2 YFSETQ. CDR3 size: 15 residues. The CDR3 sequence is CASSLGAGVAGELFF. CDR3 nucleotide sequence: TGCGCCAGCAGCTTGGGTGCAGGGGTGGCCGGGGAGCTGTTTTTT.

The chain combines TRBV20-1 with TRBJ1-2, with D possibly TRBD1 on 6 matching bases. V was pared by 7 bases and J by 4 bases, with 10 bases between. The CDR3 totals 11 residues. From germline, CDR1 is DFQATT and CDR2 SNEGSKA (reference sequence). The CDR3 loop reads CSVQGSYGYTF. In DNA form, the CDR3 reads TGCAGTGTTCAGGGGTCCTATGGCTACACCTTC.

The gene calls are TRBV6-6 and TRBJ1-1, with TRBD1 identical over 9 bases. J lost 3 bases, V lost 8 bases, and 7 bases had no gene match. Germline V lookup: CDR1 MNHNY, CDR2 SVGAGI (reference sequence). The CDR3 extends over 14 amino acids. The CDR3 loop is CASHSRQGDTEAFF. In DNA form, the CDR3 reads TGTGCCAGCCATTCGCGACAGGGGGACACTGAAGCTTTCTTT.

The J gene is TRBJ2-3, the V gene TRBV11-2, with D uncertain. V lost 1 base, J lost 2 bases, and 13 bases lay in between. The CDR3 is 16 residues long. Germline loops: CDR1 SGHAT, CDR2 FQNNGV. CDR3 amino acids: CASSLGDWVLTDTQYF. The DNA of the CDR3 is TGTGCCAGCAGCTTAGGGGATTGGGTCCTCACAGATACGCAGTATTTT.